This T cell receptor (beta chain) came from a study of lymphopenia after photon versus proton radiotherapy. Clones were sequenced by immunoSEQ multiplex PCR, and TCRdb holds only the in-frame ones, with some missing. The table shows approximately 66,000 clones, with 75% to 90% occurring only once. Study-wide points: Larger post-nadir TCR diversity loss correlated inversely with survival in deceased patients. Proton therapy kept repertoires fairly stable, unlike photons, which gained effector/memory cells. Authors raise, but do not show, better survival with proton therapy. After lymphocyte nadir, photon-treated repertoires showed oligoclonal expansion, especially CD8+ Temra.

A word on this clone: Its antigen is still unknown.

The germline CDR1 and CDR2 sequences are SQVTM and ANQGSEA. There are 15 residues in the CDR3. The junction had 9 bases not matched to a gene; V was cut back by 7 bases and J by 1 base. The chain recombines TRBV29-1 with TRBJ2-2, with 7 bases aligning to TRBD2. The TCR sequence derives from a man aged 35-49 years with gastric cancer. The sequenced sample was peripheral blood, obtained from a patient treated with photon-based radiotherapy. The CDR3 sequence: CSAWALAGNTGELFF. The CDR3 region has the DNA TGCAGCGCCTGGGCCTTAGCGGGGAACACCGGGGAGCTGTTTTTT.